The rows below give T cell receptor beta chains drawn from one sample of a study of blood T cells in healthy people across ages. TCRdb re-analysed the 5' RACE reads in MiXCR, keeping a single row per CDR3 protein. The sample includes about 1.5 million distinct CDR3 sequences, 40% to 45% of them seen just once. The source material was blood. These receptors all come from a woman under 30 in good health. Both conserved end residues are part of each CDR3. The D gene is left open where the match is weak. A clone size is listed for some rows: how often the clone was seen (once, few, many), or a class if it is expanded.

v_gene	d_gene	abundance	j_gene	CDR3nt	CDR3aa
TRBV7-9	TRBD2	.	TRBJ2-7	TGTGCCAGCAGCTTAGGACTAGCGGATGGGTACGAGCAGTACTTC	CASSLGLADGYEQYF
TRBV4-1	.	few	TRBJ2-1	TGCGCCAGCAGCCAGGTAAGGCCGACCGACAAGTTCTTC	CASSQVRPTDKFF
TRBV6-6	.	.	TRBJ2-1	TGTGCCAGCAGCCGGACGGACTCTGGACGGAACAATGAGCAGTTCTTC	CASSRTDSGRNNEQFF
TRBV7-2	TRBD2	.	TRBJ2-7	TGTGCCACCACCCGGGCGGGAGGTTACGAGCAGTACTTC	CATTRAGGYEQYF
TRBV10-3	.	.	TRBJ1-1	TGCGCCATCAGTGAGTCAAGGGGAACCATGGGCACTGAAGCTTTCTTT	CAISESRGTMGTEAFF
TRBV13	.	.	TRBJ2-7	TGTGCCAGCAGCCTTTTACAAGGGAGATACGAGCAGTACTTC	CASSLLQGRYEQYF
TRBV4-1	.	.	TRBJ1-4	TGCGCTAGCAGTCGGGACCCAGCAACTAATGAAAAACTGTTTTTT	CASSRDPATNEKLFF
TRBV20-1	.	few	TRBJ1-6	TGCAGTGCCAGAGTGGGAGAAATGGATTCACCCCTCCACTTT	CSARVGEMDSPLHF
TRBV7-2	.	.	TRBJ1-6	TGTGCCAGCAGCTTAGCTCCCCAGAGCTCCTATAATTCACCCCTCCACTTT	CASSLAPQSSYNSPLHF
TRBV20-1	.	many	TRBJ2-3	TGCAGTGCTCTTCCTGCCTCTGGCACAGATACGCAGTATTTT	CSALPASGTDTQYF
TRBV5-1	.	.	TRBJ2-7	TGCGCCAGCAGCTTGGTACAGGGAGGGTACGAGCAGTACTTC	CASSLVQGGYEQYF
TRBV29-1	TRBD2	.	TRBJ2-3	TGCAGCGTGACCCCGGGACTAGCGGGAGTCCCTACGCAGTATTTT	CSVTPGLAGVPTQYF
TRBV27	.	few	TRBJ1-1	TGTGCCAGCAGGGCGATCATGAACACTGAAGCTTTCTTT	CASRAIMNTEAFF
TRBV5-1	TRBD2	few	TRBJ2-1	TGCGCCAGCAGCTTGGCCAAAGGGCTAGCGGGGCCCTACAATGAGCAGTTCTTC	CASSLAKGLAGPYNEQFF
TRBV6-6	.	few	TRBJ2-7	TGTGCCAGCAGTTACTCGAGGGGCACGGAGGGCAACGAGCAGTACTTC	CASSYSRGTEGNEQYF
TRBV7-2	TRBD1	.	TRBJ2-1	TGTGCCAGCAGCTTAGTAGGGGGGACAGGGCTCATCGGACAGCAGTTCTTC	CASSLVGGTGLIGQQFF
TRBV4-1	.	few	TRBJ2-1	TGCGCCAGCAGCCAAACCCAGACGAGGAATGAGCAGTTCTTC	CASSQTQTRNEQFF
TRBV12-5	.	.	TRBJ1-1	TGTGCTAGTGGTTTGGTTCTCAGCGCGATCACTGAAGCTTTCTTT	CASGLVLSAITEAFF
TRBV12-3/TRBV12-4	TRBD1	few	TRBJ2-7	TGTGCCAGCACCCTAAGAGGGACAGGGGGCTACGAGCAGTACTTC	CASTLRGTGGYEQYF
TRBV20-1	.	.	TRBJ1-4	TGCAGTGCTCCGGAGGGCCCCGGTGGCGAAAAACTGTTTTTT	CSAPEGPGGEKLFF
TRBV12-3/TRBV12-4	.	many	TRBJ1-2	TGTGCCAGCAGCTCTTGGTATGGCTACACCTTC	CASSSWYGYTF
TRBV7-2	.	few	TRBJ1-1	TGTGCCAGCAGCCTGAGGGAGGGTTCAACTGAAGCTTTCTTT	CASSLREGSTEAFF
TRBV4-1	.	few	TRBJ2-7	TGCGCCAGCAGCCAAGATCCACTAGCTAGCCACGAGCAGTACTTC	CASSQDPLASHEQYF
TRBV2	.	.	TRBJ2-6	TGCGCCAGCAGTGGGCCCGGTCGTTCCTCTGGGGCCAACGTCCTGACTTTC	CASSGPGRSSGANVLTF
TRBV3-1	.	once	TRBJ2-6	TGTGCCAGCAGCCCATATACCCCGGGGAGATCTGGGGCCAACGTCCTGACTTTC	CASSPYTPGRSGANVLTF
TRBV7-9	TRBD1	.	TRBJ1-2	TGTGCCAGCAGCCCTCAGGACAGGAACTATGGCTACACCTTC	CASSPQDRNYGYTF
TRBV5-1	.	.	TRBJ1-1	TGCGCCAGCAGAATGGATATCAGTAGCACTGAAGCTTTCTTT	CASRMDISSTEAFF
TRBV15	.	many	TRBJ1-4	TGTGCCACCAGTCCGGGACTTCAAGCAACTAATGAAAAACTGTTTTTT	CATSPGLQATNEKLFF
TRBV30	.	.	TRBJ1-5	TGTGCCTGGGGAAAGGGTCAGCCCCGGCATTTT	CAWGKGQPRHF
TRBV12-3/TRBV12-4	.	.	TRBJ1-3	TGTGCCAGCAGTTTCCGGACTAACGGAAACACCATATATTTT	CASSFRTNGNTIYF
TRBV20-1	TRBD1	.	TRBJ2-2	TGCAGTGCTAGAGATCGAGGGACAGGGGGCGGGAACACCGGGGAGCTGTTTTTT	CSARDRGTGGGNTGELFF
TRBV29-1	.	few	TRBJ2-5	TGCAGCTGCAGGGGCCGGTGGACCCAAGAGACCCAGTACTTC	CSCRGRWTQETQYF
TRBV5-1	.	few	TRBJ1-6	TGCGCCAGCAGCTTTTTACCCGAGGAGACTCTCCACTTT	CASSFLPEETLHF
TRBV10-3	.	.	TRBJ2-1	TGTGCCTCCCGGGACAGGGGAGTCCTAGCGGGAGAGGGAAATGAGCAGTTCTTC	CASRDRGVLAGEGNEQFF
TRBV27	.	few	TRBJ1-5	TGTGCCAGCAGTTTATCAGCGGGAGCACTATACAATCAGCCCCAGCATTTT	CASSLSAGALYNQPQHF
TRBV20-1	TRBD1	few	TRBJ2-5	TGCAGTGCTAACGGACAGGGGGCTTTAGAGACCCAGTACTTC	CSANGQGALETQYF
TRBV6-2/TRBV6-3	.	few	TRBJ1-1	TGTGCCAGCAGTTTCGCGGCTAACACTGAAGCTTTCTTT	CASSFAANTEAFF
TRBV5-1	TRBD2	few	TRBJ2-1	TGCGCCAGCAGCTTAATCGAGCGGGGGGGCAATGAGCAGTTCTTC	CASSLIERGGNEQFF
TRBV12-3/TRBV12-4	.	few	TRBJ1-2	TGTGCCAGCAGTCAGAATCCATATGGCTACACCTTC	CASSQNPYGYTF
TRBV14	.	once	TRBJ2-1	TGTGCCAGCAGCCAAGGTTTTATCAGTACTTACAATGAGCAGTTCTTC	CASSQGFISTYNEQFF
TRBV6-1	.	few	TRBJ1-1	TGTGCCAGCAGTGAAGCAGGGGCGGGAACTGAAGCTTTCTTT	CASSEAGAGTEAFF
TRBV4-3	TRBD2	.	TRBJ2-7	TGCGCCAGCAGCCAAGATGGAGCGGGGGGCTCCTACGAGCAGTACTTC	CASSQDGAGGSYEQYF
TRBV7-9	TRBD1	.	TRBJ1-1	TGTGCCAGCAGCTTTGACAGGGGCTCGAACACTGAAGCTTTCTTT	CASSFDRGSNTEAFF
TRBV4-1	.	few	TRBJ1-4	TGCGCCAGCAGCCTCACAAGGGGGGCGAATGAAAAACTGTTTTTT	CASSLTRGANEKLFF
TRBV18	.	few	TRBJ2-1	TGTGCCAGCTCCGAGACACTTGGGTCCGATGAGCAGTTCTTC	CASSETLGSDEQFF
TRBV27	TRBD1	few	TRBJ1-2	TGTGCCAGCAGTCCAGACAGGGGGCAAGGTGGCTACACCTTC	CASSPDRGQGGYTF
TRBV6-1	TRBD1	.	TRBJ2-7	TGTGCCAGCAAGAGAGGGGGCGGCTACGAGCAGTACTTC	CASKRGGGYEQYF